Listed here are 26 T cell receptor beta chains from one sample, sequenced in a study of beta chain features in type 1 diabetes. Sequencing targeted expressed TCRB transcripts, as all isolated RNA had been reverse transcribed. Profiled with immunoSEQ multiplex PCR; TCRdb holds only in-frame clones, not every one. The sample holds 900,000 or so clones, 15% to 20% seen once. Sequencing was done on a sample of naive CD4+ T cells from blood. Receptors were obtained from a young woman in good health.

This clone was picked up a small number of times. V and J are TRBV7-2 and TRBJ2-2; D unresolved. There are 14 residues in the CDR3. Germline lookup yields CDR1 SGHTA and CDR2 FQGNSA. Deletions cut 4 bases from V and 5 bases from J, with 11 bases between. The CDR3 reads CASSSSRVTGELFF. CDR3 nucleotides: TGTGCCAGCAGCTCGTCACGGGTAACCGGGGAGCTGTTTTTT.

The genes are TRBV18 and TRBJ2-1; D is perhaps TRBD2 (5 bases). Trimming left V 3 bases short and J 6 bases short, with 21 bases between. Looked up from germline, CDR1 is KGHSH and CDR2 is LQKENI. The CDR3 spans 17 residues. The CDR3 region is CASSPVARPRAGNEQFF. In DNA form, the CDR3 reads TGTGCCAGCTCACCTGTCGCTCGGCCAAGGGCGGGCAATGAGCAGTTCTTC.

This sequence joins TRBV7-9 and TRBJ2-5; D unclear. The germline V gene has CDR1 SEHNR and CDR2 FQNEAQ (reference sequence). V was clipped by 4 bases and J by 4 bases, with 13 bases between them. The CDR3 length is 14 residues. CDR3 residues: CASSSTRGPETQYF. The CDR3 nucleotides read TGTGCCAGCAGCTCCACTCGAGGACCAGAGACCCAGTACTTC.

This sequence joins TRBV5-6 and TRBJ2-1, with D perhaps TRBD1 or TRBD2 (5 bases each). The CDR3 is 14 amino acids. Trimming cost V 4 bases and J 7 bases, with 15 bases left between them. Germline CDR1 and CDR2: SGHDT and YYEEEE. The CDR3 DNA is TGTGCCAGCAGCCCGGGACGCGGTCGGAATGAGCAGTTCTTC. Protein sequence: CASSPGRGRNEQFF.

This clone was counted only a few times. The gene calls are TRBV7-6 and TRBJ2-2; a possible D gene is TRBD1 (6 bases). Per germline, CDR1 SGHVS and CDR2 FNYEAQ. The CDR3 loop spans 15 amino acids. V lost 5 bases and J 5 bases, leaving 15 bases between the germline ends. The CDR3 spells CASSGQPIGTGELFF. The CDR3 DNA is TGTGCCAGCAGCGGACAGCCAATTGGGACCGGGGAGCTGTTTTTT.

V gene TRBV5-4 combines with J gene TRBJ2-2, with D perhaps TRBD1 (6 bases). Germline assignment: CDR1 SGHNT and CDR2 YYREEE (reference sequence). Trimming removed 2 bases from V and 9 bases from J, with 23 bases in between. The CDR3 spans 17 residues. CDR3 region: CASSLVKGTGIGRELFF. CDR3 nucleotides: TGTGCCAGCAGCTTAGTTAAGGGAACAGGGATTGGTAGGGAGCTGTTTTTT.

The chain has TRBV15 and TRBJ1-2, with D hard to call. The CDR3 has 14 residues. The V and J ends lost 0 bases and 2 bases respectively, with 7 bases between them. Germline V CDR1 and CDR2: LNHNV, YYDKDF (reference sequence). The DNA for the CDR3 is TGTGCCACCAGCAGAGACGGAATGAACTATGGCTACACCTTC. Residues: CATSRDGMNYGYTF.

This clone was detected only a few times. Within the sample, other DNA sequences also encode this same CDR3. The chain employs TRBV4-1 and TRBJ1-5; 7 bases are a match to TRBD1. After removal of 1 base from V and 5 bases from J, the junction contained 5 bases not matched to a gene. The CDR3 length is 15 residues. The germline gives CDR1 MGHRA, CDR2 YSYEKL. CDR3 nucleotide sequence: TGCGCCAGCAGCCAAGTCCCAGGGGGGGATCAGCCCCAGCATTTT. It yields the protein CASSQVPGGDQPQHF.

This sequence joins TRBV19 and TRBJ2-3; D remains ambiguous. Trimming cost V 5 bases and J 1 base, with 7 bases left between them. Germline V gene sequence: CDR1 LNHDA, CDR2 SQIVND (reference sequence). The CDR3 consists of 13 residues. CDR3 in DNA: TGTGCCAGTAGTTCGTCGGGCACAGATACGCAGTATTTT. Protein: CASSSSGTDTQYF.

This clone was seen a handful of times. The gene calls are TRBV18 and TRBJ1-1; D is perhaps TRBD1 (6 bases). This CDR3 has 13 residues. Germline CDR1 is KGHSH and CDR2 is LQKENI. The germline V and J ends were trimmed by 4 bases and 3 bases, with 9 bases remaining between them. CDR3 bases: TGTGCCAGCTCACTGGGGGCGGACACTGAAGCTTTCTTT. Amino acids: CASSLGADTEAFF. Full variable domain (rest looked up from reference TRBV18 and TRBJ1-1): NAGVMQNPRHLVRRRGQEARLRCSPMKGHSHVYWYRQLPEEGLKFMVYLQKENIIDESGMPKERFSAEFPKEGPSILRIQQVVRGDSAAYFCASSLGADTEAFFGQGTRLTVV.

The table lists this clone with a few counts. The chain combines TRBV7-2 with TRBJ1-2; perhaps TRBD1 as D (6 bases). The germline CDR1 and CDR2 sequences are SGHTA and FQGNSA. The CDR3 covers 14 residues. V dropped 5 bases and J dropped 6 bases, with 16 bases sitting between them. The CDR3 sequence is CASSPPGQRNGYTF. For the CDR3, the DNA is TGTGCCAGCAGCCCCCCAGGACAGAGAAATGGCTACACCTTC.

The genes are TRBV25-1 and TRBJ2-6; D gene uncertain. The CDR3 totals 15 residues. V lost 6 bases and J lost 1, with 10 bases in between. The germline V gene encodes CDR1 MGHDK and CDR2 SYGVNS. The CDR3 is CASRLLLSGANVLTF. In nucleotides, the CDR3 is TGTGCCAGCAGGCTGCTTCTATCTGGGGCCAACGTCCTGACTTTC.

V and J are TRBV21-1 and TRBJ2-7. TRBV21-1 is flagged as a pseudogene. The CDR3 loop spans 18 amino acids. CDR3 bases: TGTGCCAGCAGCTCCCGAAGTGGGAGACAGAATGATTCCTACGAGCAGTACTTC. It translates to CASSSRSGRQNDSYEQYF.

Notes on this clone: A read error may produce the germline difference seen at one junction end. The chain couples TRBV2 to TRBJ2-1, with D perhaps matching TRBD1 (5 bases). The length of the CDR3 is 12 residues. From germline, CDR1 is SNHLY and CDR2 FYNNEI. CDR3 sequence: CASREDSLSLFF. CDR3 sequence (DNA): TGTGCCAGCAGAGAAGACAGCCTATCCCTGTTCTTC.

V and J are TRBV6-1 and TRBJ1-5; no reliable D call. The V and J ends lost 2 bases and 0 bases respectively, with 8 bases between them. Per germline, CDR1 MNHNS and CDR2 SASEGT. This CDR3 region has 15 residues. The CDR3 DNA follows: TGTGCCAGCAGTGAAAGCCAGAATAGCAATCAGCCCCAGCATTTT. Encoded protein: CASSESQNSNQPQHF.

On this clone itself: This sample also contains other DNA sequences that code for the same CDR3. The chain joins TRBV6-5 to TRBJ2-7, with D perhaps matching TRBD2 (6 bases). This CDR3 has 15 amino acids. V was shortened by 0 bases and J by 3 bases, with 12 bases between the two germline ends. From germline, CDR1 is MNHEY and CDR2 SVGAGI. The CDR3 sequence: CASSYSGGGGYEQYF. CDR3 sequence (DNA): TGTGCCAGCAGTTACTCGGGGGGAGGAGGCTACGAGCAGTACTTC.

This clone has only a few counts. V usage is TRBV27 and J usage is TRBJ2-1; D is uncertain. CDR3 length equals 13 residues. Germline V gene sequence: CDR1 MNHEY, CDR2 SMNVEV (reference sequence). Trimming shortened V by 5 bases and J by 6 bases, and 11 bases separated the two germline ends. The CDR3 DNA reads TGTGCCAGCAGTCGTAGGACGTTCAATGAGCAGTTCTTC. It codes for CASSRRTFNEQFF.

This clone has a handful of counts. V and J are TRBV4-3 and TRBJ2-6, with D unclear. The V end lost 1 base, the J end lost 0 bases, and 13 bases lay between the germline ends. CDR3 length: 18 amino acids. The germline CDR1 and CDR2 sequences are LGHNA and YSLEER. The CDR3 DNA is TGCGCCAGCAGCCAAGCCCCACTAACCCTCTCTGGGGCCAACGTCCTGACTTTC. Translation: CASSQAPLTLSGANVLTF.

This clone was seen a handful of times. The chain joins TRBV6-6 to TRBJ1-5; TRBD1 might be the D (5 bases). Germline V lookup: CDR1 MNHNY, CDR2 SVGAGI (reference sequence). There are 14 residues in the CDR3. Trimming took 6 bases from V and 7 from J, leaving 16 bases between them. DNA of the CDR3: TGTGCCAGCAGAGTAACTGGGGGACGGCAGCCCCAGCATTTT. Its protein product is CASRVTGGRQPQHF.

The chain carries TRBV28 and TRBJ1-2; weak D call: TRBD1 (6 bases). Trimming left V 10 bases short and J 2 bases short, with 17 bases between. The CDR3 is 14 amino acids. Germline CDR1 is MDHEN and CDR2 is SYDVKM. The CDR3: CATEGGGANYGYTF. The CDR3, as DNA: TGTGCCACCGAGGGGGGAGGGGCCAACTATGGCTACACCTTC.

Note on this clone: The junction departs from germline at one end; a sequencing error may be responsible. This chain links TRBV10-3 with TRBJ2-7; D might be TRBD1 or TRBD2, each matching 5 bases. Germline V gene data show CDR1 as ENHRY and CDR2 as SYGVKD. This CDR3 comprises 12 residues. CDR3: CATRTELGDVTF. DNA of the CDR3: TGTGCCACTAGAACCGAATTAGGGGACGTGACATTC.

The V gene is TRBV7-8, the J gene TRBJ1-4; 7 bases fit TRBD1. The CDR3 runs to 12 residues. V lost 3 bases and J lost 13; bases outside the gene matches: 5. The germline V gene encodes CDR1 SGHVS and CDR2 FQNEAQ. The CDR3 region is CASSFRQGGLFF. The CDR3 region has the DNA TGTGCCAGCAGCTTTAGACAGGGAGGACTGTTTTTT.

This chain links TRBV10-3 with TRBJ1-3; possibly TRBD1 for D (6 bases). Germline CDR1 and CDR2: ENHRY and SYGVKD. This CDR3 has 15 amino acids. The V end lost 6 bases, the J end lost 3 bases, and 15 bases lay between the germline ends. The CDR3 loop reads CAISPTGPIGNTIYF. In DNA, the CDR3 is TGTGCCATCAGCCCCACAGGGCCAATTGGAAACACCATATATTTT.

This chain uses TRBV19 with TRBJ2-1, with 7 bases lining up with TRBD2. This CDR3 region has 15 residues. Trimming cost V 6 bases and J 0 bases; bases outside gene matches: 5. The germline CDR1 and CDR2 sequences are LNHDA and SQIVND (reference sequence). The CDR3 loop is CASRGLPYSYNEQFF. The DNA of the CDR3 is TGTGCCAGTAGGGGACTACCCTACTCCTACAATGAGCAGTTCTTC.

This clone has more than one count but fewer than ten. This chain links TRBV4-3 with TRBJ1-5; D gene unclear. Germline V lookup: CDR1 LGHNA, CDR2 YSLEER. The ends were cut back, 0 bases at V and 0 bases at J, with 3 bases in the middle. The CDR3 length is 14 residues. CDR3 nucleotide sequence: TGCGCCAGCAGCCAAGAGGCTAGCAATCAGCCCCAGCATTTT. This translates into CASSQEASNQPQHF.

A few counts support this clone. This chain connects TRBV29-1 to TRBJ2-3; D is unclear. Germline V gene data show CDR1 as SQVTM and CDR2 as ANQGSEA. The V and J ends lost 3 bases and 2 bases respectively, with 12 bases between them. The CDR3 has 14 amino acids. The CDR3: CSVDRRTTTDTQYF. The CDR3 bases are TGCAGCGTTGACAGACGGACCACCACAGATACGCAGTATTTT.